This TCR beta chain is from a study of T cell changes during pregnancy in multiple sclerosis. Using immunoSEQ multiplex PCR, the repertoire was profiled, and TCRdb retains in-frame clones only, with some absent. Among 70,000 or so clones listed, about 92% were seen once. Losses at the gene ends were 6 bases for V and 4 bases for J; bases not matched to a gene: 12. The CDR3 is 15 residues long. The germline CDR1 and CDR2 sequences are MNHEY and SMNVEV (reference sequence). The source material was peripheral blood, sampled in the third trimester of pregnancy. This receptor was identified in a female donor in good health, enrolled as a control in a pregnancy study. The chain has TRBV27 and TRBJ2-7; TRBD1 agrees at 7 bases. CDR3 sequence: CASSPRGLTGYEQYF. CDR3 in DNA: TGTGCCAGCAGCCCCCGTGGGCTGACAGGGTACGAGCAGTACTTC.